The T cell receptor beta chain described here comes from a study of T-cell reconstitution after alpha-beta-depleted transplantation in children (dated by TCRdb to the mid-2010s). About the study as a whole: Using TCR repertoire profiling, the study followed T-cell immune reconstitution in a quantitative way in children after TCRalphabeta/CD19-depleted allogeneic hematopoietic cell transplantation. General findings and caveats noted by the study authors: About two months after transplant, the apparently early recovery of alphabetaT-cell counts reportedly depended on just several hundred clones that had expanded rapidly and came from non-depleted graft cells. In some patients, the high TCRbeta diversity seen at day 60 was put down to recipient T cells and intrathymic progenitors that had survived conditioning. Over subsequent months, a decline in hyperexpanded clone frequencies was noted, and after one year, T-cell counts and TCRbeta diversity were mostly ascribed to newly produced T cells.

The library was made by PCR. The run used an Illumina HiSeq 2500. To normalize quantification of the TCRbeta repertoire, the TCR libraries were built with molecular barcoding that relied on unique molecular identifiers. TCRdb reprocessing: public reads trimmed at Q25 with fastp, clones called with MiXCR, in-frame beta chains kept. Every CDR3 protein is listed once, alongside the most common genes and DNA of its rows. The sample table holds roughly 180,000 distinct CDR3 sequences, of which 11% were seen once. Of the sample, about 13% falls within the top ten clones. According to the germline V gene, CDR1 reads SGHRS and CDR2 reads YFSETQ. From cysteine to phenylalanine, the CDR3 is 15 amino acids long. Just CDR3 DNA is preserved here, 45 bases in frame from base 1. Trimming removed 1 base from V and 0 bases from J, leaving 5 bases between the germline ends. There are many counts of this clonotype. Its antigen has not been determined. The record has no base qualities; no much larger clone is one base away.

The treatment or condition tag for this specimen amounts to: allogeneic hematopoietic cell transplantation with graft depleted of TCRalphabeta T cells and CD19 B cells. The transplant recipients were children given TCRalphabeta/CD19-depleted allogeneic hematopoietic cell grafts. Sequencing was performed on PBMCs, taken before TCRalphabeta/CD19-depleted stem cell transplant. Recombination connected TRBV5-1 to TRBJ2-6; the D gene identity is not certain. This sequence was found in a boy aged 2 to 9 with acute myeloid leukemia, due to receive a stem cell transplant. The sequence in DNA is TGCGCCAGCAGCTTGTGGGACTCTGGGGCCAACGTCCTGACTTTC. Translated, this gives CASSLWDSGANVLTF. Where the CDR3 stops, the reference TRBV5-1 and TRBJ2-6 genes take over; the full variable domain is KAGVTQTPRYLIKTRGQQVTLSCSPISGHRSVSWYQQTPGQGLQFLFEYFSETQRNKGNFPGRFSGRQFSNSRSEMNVSTLELGDSALYLCASSLWDSGANVLTFGAGSRLTVL.